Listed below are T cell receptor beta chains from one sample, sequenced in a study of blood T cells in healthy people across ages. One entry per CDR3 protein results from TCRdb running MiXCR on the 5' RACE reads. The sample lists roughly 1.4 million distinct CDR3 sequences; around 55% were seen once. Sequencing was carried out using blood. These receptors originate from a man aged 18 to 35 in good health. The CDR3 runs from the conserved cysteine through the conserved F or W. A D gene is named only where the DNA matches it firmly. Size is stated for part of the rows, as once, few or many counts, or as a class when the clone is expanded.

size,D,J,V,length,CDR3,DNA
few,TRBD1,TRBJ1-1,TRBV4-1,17,CASSQEGQGYLNTEAFF,TGCGCCAGCAGCCAAGAGGGACAGGGATATCTGAACACTGAAGCTTTCTTT
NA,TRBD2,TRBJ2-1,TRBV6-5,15,CASSLQRGFNNEQFF,TGTGCCAGCAGTCTCCAGCGGGGGTTCAACAATGAGCAGTTCTTC
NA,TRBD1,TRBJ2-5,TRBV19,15,CASSIGRDRDETQYF,TGTGCCAGTAGTATAGGCCGGGACAGGGACGAGACCCAGTACTTC
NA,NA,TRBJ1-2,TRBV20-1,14,CSASLGWGNYGYTF,TGCAGTGCTAGTTTAGGGTGGGGGAACTATGGCTACACCTTC
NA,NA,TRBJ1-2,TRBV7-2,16,CASSLEPVSVYYGYTF,TGTGCCAGCAGCTTAGAGCCAGTGAGCGTATATTATGGCTACACCTTC
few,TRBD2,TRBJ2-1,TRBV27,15,CASSGLAGAYNEQFF,TGTGCCAGCAGTGGCCTAGCGGGGGCATACAATGAGCAGTTCTTC
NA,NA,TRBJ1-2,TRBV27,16,CASTNLPMGDFYGYTF,TGTGCCAGCACTAACCTCCCTATGGGGGACTTCTATGGCTACACCTTC
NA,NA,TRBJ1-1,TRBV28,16,CASSLRGAAMNTEAFF,TGTGCCAGCAGTTTACGGGGGGCAGCTATGAACACTGAAGCTTTCTTT
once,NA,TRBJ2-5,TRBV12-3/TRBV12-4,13,CASTLGGVETQYF,TGTGCCAGCACCCTTGGAGGGGTAGAGACCCAGTACTTC
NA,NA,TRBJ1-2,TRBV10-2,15,CASLDQKVSTYGYTF,TGCGCCAGCCTCGACCAAAAGGTCTCCACTTATGGCTACACCTTC
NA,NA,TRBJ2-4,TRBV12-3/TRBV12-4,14,CASSLHQGGGEQYF,TGTGCCAGCAGTTTACATCAGGGTGGAGGGGAGCAGTACTTC
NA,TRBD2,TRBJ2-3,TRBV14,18,CASSQGPGLAGETDTQYF,TGTGCCAGCAGCCAAGGACCGGGACTAGCGGGAGAAACAGATACGCAGTATTTT
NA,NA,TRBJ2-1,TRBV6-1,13,CASSEGRDNEQFF,TGTGCCAGCAGTGAAGGAAGGGACAATGAGCAGTTCTTC
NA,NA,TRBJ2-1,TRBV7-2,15,CASSLRGETDNEQFF,TGTGCCAGCAGCTTACGCGGGGAGACCGACAATGAGCAGTTCTTC
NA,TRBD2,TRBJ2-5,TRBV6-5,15,CASGLAGGMGETQYF,TGTGCCAGCGGACTAGCGGGTGGTATGGGAGAGACCCAGTACTTC
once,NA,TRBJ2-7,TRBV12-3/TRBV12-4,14,CASSPTLRSYEQYF,TGTGCCAGCAGTCCGACATTACGCTCCTACGAGCAGTACTTC
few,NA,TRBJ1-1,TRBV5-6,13,CASSFYWNTEAFF,TGTGCCAGCAGCTTTTACTGGAACACTGAAGCTTTCTTT
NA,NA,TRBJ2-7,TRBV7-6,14,CASSQTQGPYEQYF,TGTGCCAGCAGCCAAACACAGGGCCCCTACGAGCAGTACTTC
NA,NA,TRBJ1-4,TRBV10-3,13,CAISEGLNEKLFF,TGTGCCATCAGTGAAGGGCTTAATGAAAAACTGTTTTTT
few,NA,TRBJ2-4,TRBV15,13,CATRGRVENIQYF,TGTGCCACCAGGGGTAGGGTCGAAAACATTCAGTACTTC
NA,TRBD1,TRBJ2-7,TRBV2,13,CASTRTGAYEQYF,TGTGCCAGCACGAGGACAGGGGCCTACGAGCAGTACTTC
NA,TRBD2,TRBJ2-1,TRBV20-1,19,CSASLSLLAGVFSYNEQFF,TGCAGTGCTAGCCTCAGTTTACTAGCGGGAGTCTTTTCCTACAATGAGCAGTTCTTC
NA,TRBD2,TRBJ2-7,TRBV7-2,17,CASSYLGVSGARNEQYF,TGTGCCAGCAGCTACCTTGGCGTTAGCGGGGCCCGAAACGAGCAGTACTTC
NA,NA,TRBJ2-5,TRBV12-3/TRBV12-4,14,CASTTTGSWVTQYF,TGTGCCAGCACGACTACCGGGTCCTGGGTGACCCAGTACTTC
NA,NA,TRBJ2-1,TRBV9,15,CASSVSEGAYNEQFF,TGTGCCAGCAGCGTTTCGGAAGGGGCTTACAATGAGCAGTTCTTC
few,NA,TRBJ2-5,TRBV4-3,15,CASSQSTTFQETQYF,TGCGCCAGCAGCCAAAGCACGACCTTCCAAGAGACCCAGTACTTC
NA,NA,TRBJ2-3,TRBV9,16,CASSVGGDRGTDTQYF,TGTGCCAGCAGCGTAGGTGGGGATCGGGGCACAGATACGCAGTATTTT
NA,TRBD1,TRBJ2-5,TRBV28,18,CASSLWGDRGRPQETQYF,TGTGCCAGCAGTTTATGGGGGGACAGGGGGCGCCCCCAAGAGACCCAGTACTTC
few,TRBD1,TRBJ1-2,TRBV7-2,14,CASSFGQDLGGYTF,TGTGCCAGCAGCTTTGGACAGGACCTAGGCGGCTACACCTTC
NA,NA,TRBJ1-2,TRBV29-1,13,CSVQGISNYGYTF,TGCAGCGTTCAGGGGATATCTAACTATGGCTACACCTTC
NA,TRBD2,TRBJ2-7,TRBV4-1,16,CASSPLVGGAGYEQYF,TGCGCCAGCAGCCCCCTTGTCGGGGGGGCGGGCTACGAGCAGTACTTC
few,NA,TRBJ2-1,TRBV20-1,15,CSAVADTPFWHEQFF,TGCAGTGCAGTAGCGGATACTCCTTTTTGGCATGAGCAGTTCTTC
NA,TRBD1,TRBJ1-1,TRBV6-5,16,CASSYGTGARNTEAFF,TGTGCCAGCAGTTACGGAACAGGGGCCAGGAACACTGAAGCTTTCTTT
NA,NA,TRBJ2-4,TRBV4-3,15,CASSQDPTGRDIQYF,TGCGCCAGCAGCCAAGACCCAACAGGGAGGGACATTCAGTACTTC
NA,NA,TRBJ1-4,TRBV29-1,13,CSVGRGEGEKLFF,TGCAGCGTTGGAAGAGGAGAGGGGGAAAAACTGTTTTTT
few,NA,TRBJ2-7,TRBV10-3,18,CAISESNTRRDPTHEQYF,TGTGCCATCAGTGAGTCGAATACTAGGCGGGACCCTACCCACGAGCAGTACTTC
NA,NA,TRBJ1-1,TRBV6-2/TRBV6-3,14,CASSKAQSNTEAFF,TGTGCCAGCAGTAAAGCACAATCGAACACTGAAGCTTTCTTT
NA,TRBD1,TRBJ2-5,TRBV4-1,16,CASSQGPGQIQETQYF,TGCGCCAGCAGCCAAGGCCCGGGACAGATCCAAGAGACCCAGTACTTC
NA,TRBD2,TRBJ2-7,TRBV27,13,CASARDYSYEQYF,TGTGCCAGCGCACGGGACTACTCCTACGAGCAGTACTTC
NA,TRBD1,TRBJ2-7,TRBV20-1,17,CSASSVRTGGFSYEQYF,TGCAGTGCTAGCTCGGTTAGGACAGGGGGCTTCTCCTACGAGCAGTACTTC
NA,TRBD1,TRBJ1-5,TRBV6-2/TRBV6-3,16,CASRPGTGGFNQPQHF,TGTGCCAGCAGGCCCGGGACAGGGGGGTTCAATCAGCCCCAGCATTTT
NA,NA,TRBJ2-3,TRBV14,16,CASSPLRQEPTDTQYF,TGTGCCAGCAGCCCGCTTCGACAGGAACCCACAGATACGCAGTATTTT
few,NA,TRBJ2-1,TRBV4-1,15,CASSQDLASRNEQFF,TGCGCCAGCAGCCAAGATCTGGCTAGTCGCAATGAGCAGTTCTTC
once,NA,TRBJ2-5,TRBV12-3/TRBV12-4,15,CASSAGTTVAETQYF,TGTGCCAGCAGTGCAGGGACAACGGTTGCAGAGACCCAGTACTTC
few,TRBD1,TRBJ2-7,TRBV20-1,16,CSARDLRGQGSYEQYF,TGCAGTGCTAGAGATTTGAGGGGACAGGGCTCCTACGAGCAGTACTTC
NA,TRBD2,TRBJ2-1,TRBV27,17,CASSSTSGASSYNEQFF,TGTGCCAGCAGTTCTACTAGCGGGGCGAGCTCCTACAATGAGCAGTTCTTC
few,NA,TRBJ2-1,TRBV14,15,CASSHRGITYNEQFF,TGTGCCAGCAGCCATCGCGGGATTACCTACAATGAGCAGTTCTTC